Listed below are T cell receptor beta chains from one sample, sequenced in a study of identical twins. Using its own MiXCR run on the 5' RACE reads, TCRdb lists one record per CDR3 protein. The table records more than 200,000 distinct CDR3 sequences, roughly an eighth of them present only once. The sample taken for sequencing was memory (CD45RO+) T cells sorted from blood. The receptors originated from a woman under 30 in good health. Both conserved end residues are part of each CDR3. The D gene is left open where the match is weak. Clone size is not always given. Where it is, it says once, few, many or a class for expanded clones.

TRBV5-6	-	TRBJ2-3	-	TGTGCCAGCAGCTCCCGGCTTCACTGGGGGTTTCAACTTGGGTCCACAGATACGCAGTATTTT	CASSSRLHWGFQLGSTDTQYF
TRBV27	-	TRBJ1-1	few	TGTGCCAGCAGGCGGACCGCTAACACTGAAGCTTTCTTT	CASRRTANTEAFF
TRBV5-8	-	TRBJ2-1	-	TGTGCCAGCAGCTTGTACCAGGGGGGGAACAATGAGCAGTTCTTC	CASSLYQGGNNEQFF
TRBV2	-	TRBJ2-5	many	TGTGCCAGCAGCGAAGCAGAGACCCAGTACTTC	CASSEAETQYF
TRBV7-2	-	TRBJ2-5	-	TGTGCCAGCAGCCCCACGGGGCCGGAGACCCAGTACTTC	CASSPTGPETQYF
TRBV11-2	TRBD2	TRBJ2-3	-	TGTGCCAGCAGCTTAGACCAAGTACTAGCGGGAGGTCTTAGGGATACGCAGTATTTT	CASSLDQVLAGGLRDTQYF
TRBV7-8	-	TRBJ2-1	-	TGTGCCAGCAGCTTAGACGGGCGGGTCGGTAATGAGCAGTTCTTC	CASSLDGRVGNEQFF
TRBV7-9	TRBD1	TRBJ1-2	-	TGTGCCAGCAGAAATACAGGGGACGGCTACACCTTC	CASRNTGDGYTF
TRBV2	TRBD1	TRBJ1-1	-	TGTGCCAGCAGTGATAGGACAGGGCTGACTGAAGCTTTCTTT	CASSDRTGLTEAFF
TRBV6-2/TRBV6-3	-	TRBJ2-5	-	TGTGCCAGCAGTTACTCCGACTGGATGGGGGAGACCCGGTACTTC	CASSYSDWMGETRYF
TRBV20-1	TRBD2	TRBJ2-1	-	TGCAGTGGAAATAGCGGGGGCGACAATGAGCAGTTCTTC	CSGNSGGDNEQFF
TRBV7-8	-	TRBJ2-5	-	TGTGCCAGCAGTTCACAAGACAAGACCCAGTACTTC	CASSSQDKTQYF
TRBV20-1	TRBD1	TRBJ1-1	-	TGCAGTGCTATACAGGGGGCGACCCTCGGAGCTTTCTTT	CSAIQGATLGAFF
TRBV6-2/TRBV6-3	-	TRBJ1-2	few	TGTGCCAGCAGCCAGGACGCGGTCTATGGCTACACCTTC	CASSQDAVYGYTF
TRBV7-6	-	TRBJ2-7	many	TGTGCCAGCAGCCCACAGGCGTTCTACGAGCAGTACTTC	CASSPQAFYEQYF
TRBV7-2	TRBD2	TRBJ2-7	-	TGTGCCAGCAGTAAGGAGGGGGGACTAGCTTCCTACTTC	CASSKEGGLASYF
TRBV12-3/TRBV12-4	TRBD2	TRBJ2-3	-	TGTGCCAGCAGACACACTAGCGGCACAGATACGCAGTATTTT	CASRHTSGTDTQYF
TRBV5-1	TRBD2	TRBJ2-1	-	TGCGCCAGCAGCTTGGTAGCGGGGGGGCACGGTGAGCAGTTCTTC	CASSLVAGGHGEQFF
TRBV12-3/TRBV12-4	-	TRBJ1-5	few	TGTGCCAGCAGTTCCGCGGACAACCCGGGGCAGCCCCAGCATTTT	CASSSADNPGQPQHF
TRBV11-2	TRBD2	TRBJ2-5	-	TGTGCCAGCAGCTTAGAAGGTGGGACTAGCGGGTACCAAGAGACCCAGTACTTC	CASSLEGGTSGYQETQYF
TRBV29-1	-	TRBJ2-3	-	TGCAGCGTCGAGCCGTTTAGTGTGGATACGCAGTATTTT	CSVEPFSVDTQYF
TRBV12-3/TRBV12-4	-	TRBJ1-1	-	TGTGCCAGCAGTTTTACGCGGGAAGTTGAAGCTTTCTTT	CASSFTREVEAFF
TRBV5-6	-	TRBJ2-3	many	TGTGCCAGCAGCTGGGGGACGGCGACCACAGATACGCAGTATTTT	CASSWGTATTDTQYF
TRBV6-6	-	TRBJ1-1	-	TGTGCCAGCGGGAGCGCTGAAGCTTTCTTT	CASGSAEAFF
TRBV7-9	TRBD2	TRBJ2-3	few	TGTGCCGGGGGACTAGCGGGGGGGGCAGATACGCAGTATTTT	CAGGLAGGADTQYF
TRBV5-1	-	TRBJ1-1	-	TGCGCCAGCTGCCTGGGGGGGACCAGGAACACTGAAGCTTTCTTT	CASCLGGTRNTEAFF
TRBV25-1	TRBD1	TRBJ2-3	-	TGTGCCAGCAGTCCCGAATACAGGGGCCTTGGGGATACGCAGTATTTT	CASSPEYRGLGDTQYF
TRBV18	TRBD2	TRBJ2-4	few	TGTGCCAGCTCGCCCGGGGAGGGTCTGGTGGCCAAAAACATTCAGTACTTC	CASSPGEGLVAKNIQYF
TRBV3-1	-	TRBJ2-4	few	TGTGCCAGCAGTCAGGGCGACAAAAACATTCAGTACTTC	CASSQGDKNIQYF